This TCR beta chain was retrieved from a study of blood T cell repertoires in COVID-19. CDR3 size: 13 residues. Germline V lookup: CDR1 LNHDA, CDR2 SQIVND (reference sequence). V shed 1 base and J shed 4 bases, with 5 bases lying between them. TCRdb's table, derived via immunoSEQ multiplex PCR, lists solely in-frame clones and lacks some. The sample consists of more than 40,000 clones, 65% to 90% of them appearing once. This sequence originates from a woman older than 75 with acute or convalescent COVID-19. The sequenced material came from peripheral blood. J is TRBJ2-1 and V is TRBV19; no clear D gene. The CDR3 spells CASSIARYNEQFF. The CDR3 DNA reads TGTGCCAGTAGTATAGCCCGGTACAATGAGCAGTTCTTC.